The present TCR beta chain was sequenced within a study of CD8+ T cells in alopecia areata. This CDR3 is 17 amino acids long. CDR1 is SGHAT and CDR2 is FQNNGV in the germline V gene. The V end lost 4 bases, the J end lost 0 bases, and 16 bases lay between the germline ends. The sequencing template was cDNA reverse transcribed from extracted RNA. Generated by immunoSEQ multiplex PCR, the TCRdb table keeps only in-frame clones and is missing some. The table lists around 190,000 clones, just over 55% of them singletons. V usage is TRBV11-2 and J usage is TRBJ2-1, with D possibly TRBD1 on 5 matching bases. This TCR came from a human donor in good health. The sequencing sample was made of CD8+ T cells sorted from blood. Written as DNA, the CDR3 is TGTGCCAGCAGCTCCGTGATGGATGGGGCCTCCTACAATGAGCAGTTCTTC. It is translated as CASSSVMDGASYNEQFF.